This TCR beta chain was sequenced in a study of technical replicates of blood from a handful of donors. The data were produced by immunoSEQ multiplex PCR, yet TCRdb's version contains in-frame clones alone and is incomplete. The profile covers about 34,000 clones, with 90% to 95% appearing a single time and approximately 4.3% taken by the ten largest. The germline V gene encodes CDR1 MNHNY and CDR2 SVGAGI (reference sequence). Trimming took off 10 bases at V and 8 bases at J, with 20 bases between the two ends. This CDR3 comprises 13 residues. The specimen sequenced was PBMCs. The receptor was derived from a human donor in good health. Some clones in this sample may be carry-over from other donors' samples. The V call is TRBV6-6, the J call TRBJ1-2; D ambiguous. DNA for the CDR3: TGTGCCACGGCAGCGTTTGGAGCGGCCGGCTACACCTTC. Its translation: CATAAFGAAGYTF.